This T cell receptor (beta chain) appears in the sequencing data of a study of blood T cell repertoires in COVID-19. The wider study: The study drew acute and convalescent COVID-19 samples from the United States, Italy and Spain. T cells, B-cell-depleted T cells, or PBMCs provided the cDNA or gDNA that served as material.

Germline lookup yields CDR1 SEHNR and CDR2 FQNEAQ (reference sequence). The V gene lost 1 base and the J gene lost 3 bases, with 12 bases spanning the gap. This CDR3 contains 15 residues. In the source study's methods: Using reference gene primer amplification, nucleated cell counts were estimated. Libraries were prepared by immunoSEQ multiplex PCR; TCRdb keeps only in-frame clonotypes and omits some of them. V and J calls plus clone size are reproduced from that table; the DNA served to infer D and trimming. There are more than 85,000 clones in the sample; 84% occur only once, and 7% to 9% lies in the top ten.

The V gene is TRBV7-9, the J gene TRBJ1-2, with D possibly matching TRBD1 (5 bases). This sequence originates from a woman of 80 years or more with active or convalescent COVID-19. The sample consisted of peripheral blood. The CDR3, as DNA: TGTGCCAGCAGCTTAGGACAGTCCTACGACTATGGCTACACCTTC. Its protein is CASSLGQSYDYGYTF.